This T cell receptor beta chain comes out of a study of identical twins. The ends were cut back, 2 bases at V and 4 bases at J, with 11 bases in the middle. This CDR3 is built from 14 residues. The germline V gene has CDR1 MNHEY and CDR2 SVGAGI. Each CDR3 protein gets one entry after TCRdb re-called the 5' RACE reads with MiXCR. Of approximately 700,000 distinct CDR3 sequences detected, around 6% appear once; the ten largest clones hold 1.5% to 2%. The sequenced sample consisted of naive T cells sorted from blood. This receptor was obtained from a man aged 18 to 35 in good health. The rearrangement joins TRBV6-5 to TRBJ2-5; D may be TRBD1 or TRBD2 (6 bases each). CDR3 in amino acids: CASSYTGGGETQYF. CDR3 sequence (DNA): TGTGCCAGCAGTTACACCGGAGGGGGAGAGACCCAGTACTTC.